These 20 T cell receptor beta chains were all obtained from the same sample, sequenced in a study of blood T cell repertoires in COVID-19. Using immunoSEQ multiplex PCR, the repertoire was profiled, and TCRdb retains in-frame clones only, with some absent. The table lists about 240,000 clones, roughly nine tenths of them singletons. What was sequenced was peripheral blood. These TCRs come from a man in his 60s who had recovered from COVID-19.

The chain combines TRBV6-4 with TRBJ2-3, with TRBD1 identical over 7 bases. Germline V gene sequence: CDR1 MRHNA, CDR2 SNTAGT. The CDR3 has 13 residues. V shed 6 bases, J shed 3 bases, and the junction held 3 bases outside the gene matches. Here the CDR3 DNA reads TGTGCCAGCAGCTCGGGACAGACAGATACGCAGTATTTT. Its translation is CASSSGQTDTQYF.

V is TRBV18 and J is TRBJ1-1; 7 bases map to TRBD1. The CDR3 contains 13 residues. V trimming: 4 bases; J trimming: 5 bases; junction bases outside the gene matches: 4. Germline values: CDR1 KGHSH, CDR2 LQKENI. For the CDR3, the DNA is TGTGCCAGCTCACAGGGGGCTCGGACTGAAGCTTTCTTT. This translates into CASSQGARTEAFF.

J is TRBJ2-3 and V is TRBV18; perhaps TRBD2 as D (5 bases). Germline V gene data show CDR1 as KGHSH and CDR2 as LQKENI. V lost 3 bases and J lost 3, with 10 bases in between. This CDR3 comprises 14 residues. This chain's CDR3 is CASSPYSGTDTQYF. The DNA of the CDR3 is TGTGCCAGCTCACCGTATTCGGGGACAGATACGCAGTATTTT.

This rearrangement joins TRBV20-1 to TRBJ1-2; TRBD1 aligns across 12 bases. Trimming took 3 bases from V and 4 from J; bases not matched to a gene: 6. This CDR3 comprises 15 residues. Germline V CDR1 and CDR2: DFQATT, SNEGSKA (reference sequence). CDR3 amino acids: CSASLGGQGAYGYTF. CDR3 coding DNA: TGCAGTGCTAGTCTTGGGGGACAGGGGGCCTATGGCTACACCTTC.

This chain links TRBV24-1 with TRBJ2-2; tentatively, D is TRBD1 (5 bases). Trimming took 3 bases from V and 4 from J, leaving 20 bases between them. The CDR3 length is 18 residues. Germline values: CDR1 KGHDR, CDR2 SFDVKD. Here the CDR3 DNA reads TGTGCCACCAGTGATCATGGGGCCAGGGAAACGCTCACCGGGGAGCTGTTTTTT. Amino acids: CATSDHGARETLTGELFF.

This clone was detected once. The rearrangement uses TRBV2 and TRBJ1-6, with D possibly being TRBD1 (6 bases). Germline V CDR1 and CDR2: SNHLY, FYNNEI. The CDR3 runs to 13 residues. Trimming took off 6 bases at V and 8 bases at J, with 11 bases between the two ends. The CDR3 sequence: CASSINRDSPLHF. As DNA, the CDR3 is TGTGCCAGCAGCATTAACAGGGATTCACCCCTCCACTTT.

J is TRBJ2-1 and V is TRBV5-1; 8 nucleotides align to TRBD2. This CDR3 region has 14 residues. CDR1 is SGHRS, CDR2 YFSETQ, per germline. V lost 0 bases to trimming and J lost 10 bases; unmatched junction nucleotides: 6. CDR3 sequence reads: CASSLVGLGGEQFF. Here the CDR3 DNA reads TGCGCCAGCAGCTTGGTGGGACTAGGCGGGGAGCAGTTCTTC.

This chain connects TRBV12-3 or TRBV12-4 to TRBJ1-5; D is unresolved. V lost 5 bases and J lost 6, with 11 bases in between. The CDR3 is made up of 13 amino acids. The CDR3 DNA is TGTGCCAGCAGTGCCCTCACATCTCAGCCCCAGCATTTT. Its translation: CASSALTSQPQHF.

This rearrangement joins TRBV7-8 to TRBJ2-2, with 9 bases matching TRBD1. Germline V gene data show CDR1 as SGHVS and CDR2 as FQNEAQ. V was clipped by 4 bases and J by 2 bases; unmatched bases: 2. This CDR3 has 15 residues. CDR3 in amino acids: CASSSQGANTGELFF. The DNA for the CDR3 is TGTGCCAGCAGCTCACAGGGGGCAAACACCGGGGAGCTGTTTTTT.

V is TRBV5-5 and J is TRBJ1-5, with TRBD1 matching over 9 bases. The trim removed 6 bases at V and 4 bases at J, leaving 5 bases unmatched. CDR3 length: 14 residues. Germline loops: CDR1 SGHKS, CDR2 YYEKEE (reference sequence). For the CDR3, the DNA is TGTGCCAGCACCCTAGGACAGGGGAATCAGCCCCAGCATTTT. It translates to CASTLGQGNQPQHF.

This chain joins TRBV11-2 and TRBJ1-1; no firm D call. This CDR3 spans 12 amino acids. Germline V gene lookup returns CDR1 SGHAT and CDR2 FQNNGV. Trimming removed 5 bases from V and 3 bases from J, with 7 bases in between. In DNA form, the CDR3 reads TGTGCCAGCAGCGCGCGGTACACTGAAGCTTTCTTT. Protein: CASSARYTEAFF. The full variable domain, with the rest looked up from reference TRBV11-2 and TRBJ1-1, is EAGVAQSPRYKIIEKRQSVAFWCNPISGHATLYWYQQILGQGPKLLIQFQNNGVVDDSQLPKDRFSAERLKGVDSTLKIQPAKLEDSAVYLCASSARYTEAFFGQGTRLTVV.

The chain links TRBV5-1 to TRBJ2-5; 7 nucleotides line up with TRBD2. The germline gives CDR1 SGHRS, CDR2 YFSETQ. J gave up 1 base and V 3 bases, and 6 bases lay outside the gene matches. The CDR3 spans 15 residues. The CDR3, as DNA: TGCGCCAGCAGCTGGGGGGAGGGGATCCAAGAGACCCAGTACTTC. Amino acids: CASSWGEGIQETQYF.

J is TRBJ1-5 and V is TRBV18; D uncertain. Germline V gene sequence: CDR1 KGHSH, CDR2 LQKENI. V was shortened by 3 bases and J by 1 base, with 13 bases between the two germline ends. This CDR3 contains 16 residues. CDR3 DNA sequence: TGTGCCAGCTCACCTCAGGTACAGCTCAGCAATCAGCCCCAGCATTTT. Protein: CASSPQVQLSNQPQHF. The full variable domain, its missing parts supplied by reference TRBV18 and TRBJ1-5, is NAGVMQNPRHLVRRRGQEARLRCSPMKGHSHVYWYRQLPEEGLKFMVYLQKENIIDESGMPKERFSAEFPKEGPSILRIQQVVRGDSAAYFCASSPQVQLSNQPQHFGDGTRLSIL.

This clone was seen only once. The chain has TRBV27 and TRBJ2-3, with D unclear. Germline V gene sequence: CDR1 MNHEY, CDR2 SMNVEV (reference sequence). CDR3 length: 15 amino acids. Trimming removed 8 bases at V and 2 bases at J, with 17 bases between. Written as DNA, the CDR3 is TGTGCCAGCTCCGATGAGACATCCTTCACAGATACGCAGTATTTT. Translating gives CASSDETSFTDTQYF.

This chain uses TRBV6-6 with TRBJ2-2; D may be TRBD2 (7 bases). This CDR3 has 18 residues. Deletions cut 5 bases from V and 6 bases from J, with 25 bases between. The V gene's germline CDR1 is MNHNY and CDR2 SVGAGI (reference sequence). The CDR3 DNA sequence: TGTGCCAGCAGTCCCAGGCGGGGGACAAAAAAGGGCTCCGGGGAGCTGTTTTTT. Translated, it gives CASSPRRGTKKGSGELFF.

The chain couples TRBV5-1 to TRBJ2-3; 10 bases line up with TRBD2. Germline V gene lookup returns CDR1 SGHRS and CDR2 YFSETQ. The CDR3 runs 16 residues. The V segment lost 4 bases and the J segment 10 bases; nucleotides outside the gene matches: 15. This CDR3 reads CASSPEVAGGLRAQYF. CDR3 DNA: TGCGCCAGCAGCCCGGAGGTAGCGGGGGGCCTCCGTGCGCAGTATTTT. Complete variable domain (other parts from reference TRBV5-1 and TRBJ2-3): KAGVTQTPRYLIKTRGQQVTLSCSPISGHRSVSWYQQTPGQGLQFLFEYFSETQRNKGNFPGRFSGRQFSNSRSEMNVSTLELGDSALYLCASSPEVAGGLRAQYFGPGTRLTVL.

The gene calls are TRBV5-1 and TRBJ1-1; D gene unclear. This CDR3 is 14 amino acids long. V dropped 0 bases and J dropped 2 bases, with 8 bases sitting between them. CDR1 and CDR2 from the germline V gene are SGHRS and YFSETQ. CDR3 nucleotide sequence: TGCGCCAGCAGCTTGGGCGGCTACAACACTGAAGCTTTCTTT. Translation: CASSLGGYNTEAFF.

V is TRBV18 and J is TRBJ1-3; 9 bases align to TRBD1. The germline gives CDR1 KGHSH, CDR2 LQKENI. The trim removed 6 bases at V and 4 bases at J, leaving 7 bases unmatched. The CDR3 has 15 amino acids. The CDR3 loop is CASSPGQGKGNTIYF. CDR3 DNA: TGTGCCAGCTCGCCCGGACAGGGGAAGGGAAACACCATATATTTT.

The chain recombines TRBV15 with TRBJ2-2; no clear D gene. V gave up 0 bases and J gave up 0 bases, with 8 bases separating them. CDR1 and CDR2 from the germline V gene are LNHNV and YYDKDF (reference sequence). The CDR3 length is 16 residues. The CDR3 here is CATSREFYSNTGELFF. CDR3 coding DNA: TGTGCCACCAGCAGAGAATTCTATTCGAACACCGGGGAGCTGTTTTTT.

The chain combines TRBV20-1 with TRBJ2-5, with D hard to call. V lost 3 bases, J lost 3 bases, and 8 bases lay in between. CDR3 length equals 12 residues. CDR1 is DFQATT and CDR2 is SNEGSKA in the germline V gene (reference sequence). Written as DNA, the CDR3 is TGCAGTGCTAGTAAAGCCAAAGAGACCCAGTACTTC. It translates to CSASKAKETQYF.